In this sample, the clone carrying this T cell receptor (beta chain) turned up many times. Its antigen remains unidentified. The data were obtained in a study of metastatic and nonmetastatic thyroid tumors. Study information: Thyroid patients, malignant and benign, had repertoires compared across blood and tumor or nodule tissue. Study-wide points: A significant increase in TCR beta diversity was reportedly seen in malignant thyroid tumors relative to benign nodules, in blood and tumor.

The CDR3 length is 13 residues. Between the trimmed V and J ends, which lost 1 base and 7 bases, there was a span of 8 bases. CDR1 SEHNR and CDR2 FQNEAQ come from the germline V gene (reference sequence). The entire patient cohort was treatment-naive prior to thyroid surgery. Authors' data handling: Built for papillary thyroid cancer, a distant-metastasis classifier drew on CDR3 differences across clinicopathological groups. TCRdb re-processed the PCR reads through MiXCR. The V and J calls and clone size come from TCRdb's table, not from the authors' own analysis. The table lists 30,000 to 35,000 clones, over 15% of them singletons, with just under 7% in the top ten.

This clonotype was obtained from a female donor with papillary thyroid cancer or a benign thyroid nodule (not recorded which). Some clones in this sample may be carry-over from other donors' samples. Input material: blood. V usage is TRBV7-9 and J usage is TRBJ2-1; no firm D call. The CDR3 nucleotides are TGTGCCAGCAGCTTAGGTGGAGTTAATGAGCAGTTCTTC. It codes for CASSLGGVNEQFF.